The T cell receptor beta chain described here comes from a study of blood T cell repertoires in COVID-19 (dated by TCRdb to the early 2020s). About the study as a whole: Samples covering the acute and convalescent phases of COVID-19 were provided by collaborators in the United States, Italy and Spain. The prospective study material was composed of cDNA or gDNA derived from T cells, B-cell-depleted T cells, or PBMCs. Subjects who had been exposed to COVID-19, were actively infected with it, or had recovered from it provided the deeply sampled blood TCRbeta repertoires that made up the dataset. The repertoires were released in a freely available public database meant as a resource for research on the immune response to SARS-CoV-2. Samples came from the ongoing ImmuneRACE study (first 160 participants) plus 1,254 subjects from 6 global collaborators. Nearly every sample came with metadata listing a de-identified subject ID, COVID-19 status, age in years and sex. Where HLA class I and class II types were available, the types were taken from metadata supplied by the sample provider, not from assay-based typing.

The investigation overall reported the following: Clinical and demographic metadata were provided uncurated, with the amount varying by source and participant.

TCRbeta CDR3 regions were amplified from genomic DNA by means of the immunoSEQ Assay, a bias-controlled multiplex PCR. The authors' pipeline ran thus. The number of nucleated cells in each sample was estimated by amplification of reference gene primers within the assay. To quantify the absolute abundance of each unique TCRbeta CDR3 rearrangement, sequence reads were collapsed and filtered. For each sample, productive Simpson clonality was calculated as the square root of Simpson's diversity index across productive rearrangements. The clones in this table, taken by TCRdb from immuneACCESS, are in-frame only. Not every clone is retained; where verified, under half of the shortfall comes from an unresolved V gene, and the cause of the rest is unknown. V and J calls and clone size are as listed in that table; D and trimming were resolved from the DNA. This sample is represented by 70,000 to 85,000 clones; roughly 86% of them were singletons. Roughly a fifth of the sample is in the top ten clones.

Deletion took 2 bases off V and 5 bases off J, with a span of 6 bases between the germline ends. CDR1 and CDR2, looked up from the germline V gene, are SGHDN and FVKESK. The CDR3 spans 12 residues, from the cysteine through the phenylalanine. Only the CDR3 portion is preserved as DNA: 36 bases, with reading frame beginning at the first base. As regards this clone: Its antigen specificity is not known. No base quality values were provided; no much bigger clone lies one nucleotide off.

The collaborating institutions used their own protocols to collect whole blood in K2EDTA tubes. Collaborator samples were shipped for TCRbeta analysis as frozen whole blood, isolated PBMCs, or DNA extracted from either sample type. The chain uses TRBV14 and TRBJ2-5; 5 matching bases give a weak D call of TRBD2. This clonotype was obtained from a human donor in a cohort sampled during active COVID-19. Sequencing input: peripheral blood. The CDR3 protein sequence reads: CASSQSGETQYF. DNA sequence: TGTGCCAGCAGCCAAAGCGGCGAGACCCAGTACTTC.